These T cell receptor beta chains were read from a single sample in a study of cytomegalovirus exposure and HLA in healthy donors. TCRdb's table, derived via immunoSEQ multiplex PCR, lists solely in-frame clones and lacks some. The repertoire holds about 160,000 clones, with around 81% as singletons. The specimen was PBMCs. The receptors derive from a man aged 25-45 years in good health and CMV-seropositive. The CDR3 runs from the conserved cysteine through the conserved F or W. A D gene is named only where the DNA matches it firmly. A clone size is listed for some rows: how often the clone was seen (once, few, many), or a class if it is expanded.

j_gene | v_gene | d_gene | abundance | CDR3nt | CDR3aa
TRBJ2-7 | TRBV7-2 | - | - | TGTGCCAGCAGCCAAAGAGGGGCGGGGACCTACGAGCAGTACTTC | CASSQRGAGTYEQYF
TRBJ2-3 | TRBV7-7 | TRBD2 | once | TGTGCTAGCAGCTTAGACGGGACTAGCAACACAGATACGCAGTATTTT | CASSLDGTSNTDTQYF
TRBJ1-2 | TRBV4-3 | - | - | TGCGCCAGCAGCCAAGATTACGGGGGCTATGGCTACACCTTC | CASSQDYGGYGYTF
TRBJ2-2 | TRBV9 | TRBD2 | - | TGTGCCAGCAGCGTCGGGGGAGGGACCGGGGAGCTGTTTTTT | CASSVGGGTGELFF
TRBJ2-1 | TRBV4-2 | - | - | TGTGCCAGCAGCCCCCGGGGGGCGAGCTCCTACAATGAGCAGTTCTTC | CASSPRGASSYNEQFF
TRBJ2-3 | TRBV6-5 | - | - | TGTGCCAGCAGTCCCTCAGGGGATACGCAGTATTTT | CASSPSGDTQYF
TRBJ2-5 | TRBV9 | TRBD1 | - | TGTGCCAGCAGCCGCGTAGCAGGGGGAACGTACCAAGAGACCCAGTACTTC | CASSRVAGGTYQETQYF
TRBJ1-1 | TRBV27 | TRBD1 | - | TGTGCCAGCCGGGCGGAGCCGGGGACAGGGGGAGTTGAAGCTTTCTTT | CASRAEPGTGGVEAFF
TRBJ2-3 | TRBV2 | TRBD2 | few | TGTGCCACCCCCGGCGGCGGGGGGGCAGATACGCAGTATTTT | CATPGGGGADTQYF
TRBJ2-3 | TRBV29-1 | TRBD2 | - | TGCAGCGTTCAACCCCAACGGGGGGGCACAGATACGCAGTATTTT | CSVQPQRGGTDTQYF
TRBJ1-1 | TRBV9 | TRBD1 | - | TGTGCCAGCAACTTTTTGACAGGGGTGAACACTGAAGCTTTCTTT | CASNFLTGVNTEAFF
TRBJ1-6 | TRBV2 | TRBD1 | - | TGTGCCAGCAGTGAACAGGGGGCGGTTGATTCACCCCTCCACTTT | CASSEQGAVDSPLHF
TRBJ2-3 | TRBV2 | - | - | TGTGCCAGCAGTGAAGCGAGAGGAAAAGGGGCGGCAGATACGCAGTATTTT | CASSEARGKGAADTQYF
TRBJ1-1 | TRBV11-3 | - | - | TGTGCCAGCAGCTTAGCGGGAACCAGCACTGAAGCTTTCTTT | CASSLAGTSTEAFF
TRBJ2-5 | TRBV6-1 | - | - | TGTGCCAGCAGTGAAGTGTGGTCCTCGGTCCAAGAGACCCAGTACTTC | CASSEVWSSVQETQYF
TRBJ1-2 | TRBV13 | - | - | TGTGCCAGCAGCTTACAGCGGGCTAGACTACGAGCTAACTATGGCTACACCTTC | CASSLQRARLRANYGYTF
TRBJ1-1 | TRBV27 | TRBD1 | - | TGTGCCAGCAGTTCGACAGGGATCAGGGCTTTCTTT | CASSSTGIRAFF
TRBJ1-1 | TRBV4-1 | - | - | TGCGCCAGCAGCCAAGAAGGTTCAGGGGACGGGACCACTGAAGCTTTCTTT | CASSQEGSGDGTTEAFF
TRBJ2-5 | TRBV5-1 | - | - | TGCGCCAGCAGCACAGCATATACTCAAGAGACCCAGTACTTC | CASSTAYTQETQYF
TRBJ2-2 | TRBV28 | - | - | TGTGCCAGCAGTCGCGTCGGGGAGCTGTTTTTT | CASSRVGELFF
TRBJ2-5 | TRBV4-3 | TRBD1 | - | TGCGCCAGCAGCCAGGCCGGGACAGGGTTGAAGACCCAGTACTTC | CASSQAGTGLKTQYF
TRBJ2-7 | TRBV4-3 | TRBD1 | - | TGCGCCAGCAGCCAATTTTGGACAGGGTCCTACGAGCAGTACTTC | CASSQFWTGSYEQYF
TRBJ2-1 | TRBV18 | - | once | TGTGCCAGCTCTCTTACACTGGAGAGGGAGCAGTTCTTC | CASSLTLEREQFF